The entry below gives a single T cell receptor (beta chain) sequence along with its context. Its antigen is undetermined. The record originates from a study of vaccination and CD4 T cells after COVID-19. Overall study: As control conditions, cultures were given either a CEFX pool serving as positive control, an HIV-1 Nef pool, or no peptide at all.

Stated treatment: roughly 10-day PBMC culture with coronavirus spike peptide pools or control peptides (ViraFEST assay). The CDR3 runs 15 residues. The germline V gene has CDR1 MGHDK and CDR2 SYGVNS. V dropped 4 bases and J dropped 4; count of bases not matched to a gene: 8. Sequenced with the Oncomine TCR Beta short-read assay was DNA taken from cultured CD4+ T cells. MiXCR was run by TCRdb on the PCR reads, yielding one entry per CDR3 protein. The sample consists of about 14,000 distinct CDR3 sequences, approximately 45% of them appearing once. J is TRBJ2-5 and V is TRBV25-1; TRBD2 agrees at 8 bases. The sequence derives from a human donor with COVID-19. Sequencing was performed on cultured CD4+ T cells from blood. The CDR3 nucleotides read TGTGCCAGCAGTGGCTGGACTAGCCTCAGAGAGACCCAGTACTTC. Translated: CASSGWTSLRETQYF. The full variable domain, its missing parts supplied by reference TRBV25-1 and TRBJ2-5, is EADIYQTPRYLVIGTGKKITLECSQTMGHDKMYWYQQDPGMELHLIHYSYGVNSTEKGDLSSESTVSRIRTEHFPLTLESARPSHTSQYLCASSGWTSLRETQYFGPGTRLLVL.